This T cell receptor (beta chain) appears in the sequencing data of a study of untreated major depressive disorder. The repertoire was sequenced with immunoSEQ multiplex PCR; TCRdb's copy has only in-frame clones and lacks some. The table has 20,000 to 25,000 clones, more than 70% seen once. The sample holds a few counts of this clone. Its antigen remains unidentified. Study-level points and caveats: Three preselected Vbeta families were the sole sequencing comparisons. Generalizability is limited by the comparatively small study sample. CD4+ T cells from depressed patients used TRBV05-01 (Vbeta 5.1) more often than controls.

CDR3 length: 16 residues. Trimming left V 5 bases short and J 1 base short, with 17 bases between. The germline CDR1 and CDR2 sequences are SEHNR and FQNEAQ (reference sequence). Thawed PBMCs underwent magnetic negative selection for CD4+ T cells. The V gene is TRBV7-9, the J gene TRBJ1-1, with D tentatively TRBD1 (5 bases). Material: CD4+ T cells from PBMCs. The receptor's source is a woman under 40 in good health. Written as DNA, the CDR3 is TGTGCCAGCAGCCCGCTAGGGGCGGGGCAGAACACTGAAGCTTTCTTT. This codes for CASSPLGAGQNTEAFF.